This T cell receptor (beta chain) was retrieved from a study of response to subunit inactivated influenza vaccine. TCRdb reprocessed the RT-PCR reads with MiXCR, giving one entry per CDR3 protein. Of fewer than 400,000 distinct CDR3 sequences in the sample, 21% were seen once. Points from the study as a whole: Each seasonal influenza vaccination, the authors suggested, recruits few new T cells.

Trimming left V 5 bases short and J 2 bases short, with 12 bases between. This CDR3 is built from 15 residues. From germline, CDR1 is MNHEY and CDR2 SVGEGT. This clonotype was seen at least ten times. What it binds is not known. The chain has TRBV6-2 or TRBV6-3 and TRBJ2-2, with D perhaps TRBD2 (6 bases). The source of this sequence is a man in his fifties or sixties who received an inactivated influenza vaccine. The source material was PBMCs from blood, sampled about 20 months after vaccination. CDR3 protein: CASSNGGTNTGELFF. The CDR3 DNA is TGTGCCAGCAGTAACGGGGGTACAAACACCGGGGAGCTGTTTTTT.